This T cell receptor (beta chain) was sequenced for a study of response to subunit inactivated influenza vaccine. Overall study findings and caveats: T cells newly recruited by each seasonal influenza vaccination are few, the authors suggested.

MiXCR was run by TCRdb on the RT-PCR reads, yielding one entry per CDR3 protein. The sample holds around 500,000 distinct CDR3 sequences, 9.5% to 12% seen once. V lost 4 bases and J 2 bases, leaving 17 bases between the germline ends. The CDR3 extends over 16 amino acids. The germline V gene encodes CDR1 SNHLY and CDR2 FYNNEI. As regards this clonotype: The antigen is undetermined.

The origin of this receptor is a man in his fifties or sixties who received an inactivated influenza vaccine. This specimen consisted of PBMCs from blood, obtained 45 days after vaccination. The V and J genes are TRBV2 and TRBJ1-1; maybe TRBD1 (5 bases). CDR3 coding DNA: TGTGCCAGCAGTGGGGGCTTGGGCAGGAGAAACACTGAAGCTTTCTTT. It specifies CASSGGLGRRNTEAFF.